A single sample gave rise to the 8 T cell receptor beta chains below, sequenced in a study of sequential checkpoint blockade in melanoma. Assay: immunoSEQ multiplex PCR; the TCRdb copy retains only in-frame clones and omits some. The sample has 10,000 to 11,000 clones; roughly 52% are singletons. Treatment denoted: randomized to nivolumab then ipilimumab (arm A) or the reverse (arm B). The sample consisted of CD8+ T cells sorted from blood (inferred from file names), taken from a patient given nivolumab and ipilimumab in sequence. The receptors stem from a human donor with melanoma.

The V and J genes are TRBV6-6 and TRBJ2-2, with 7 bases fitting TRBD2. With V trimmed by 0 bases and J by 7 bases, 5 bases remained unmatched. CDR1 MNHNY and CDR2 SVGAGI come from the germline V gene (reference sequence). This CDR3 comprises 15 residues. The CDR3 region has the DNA TGTGCCAGCAGTTACTCGGGGGAGGGTCTCGGGGAGCTGTTTTTT. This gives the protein CASSYSGEGLGELFF.

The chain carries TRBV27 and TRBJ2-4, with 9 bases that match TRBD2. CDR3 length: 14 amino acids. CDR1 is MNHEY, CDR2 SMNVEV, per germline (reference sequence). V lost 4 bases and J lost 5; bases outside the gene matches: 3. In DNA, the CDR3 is TGTGCCAGCAGTTATAGCGGGAGCGAAAACATTCAGTACTTC. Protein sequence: CASSYSGSENIQYF.

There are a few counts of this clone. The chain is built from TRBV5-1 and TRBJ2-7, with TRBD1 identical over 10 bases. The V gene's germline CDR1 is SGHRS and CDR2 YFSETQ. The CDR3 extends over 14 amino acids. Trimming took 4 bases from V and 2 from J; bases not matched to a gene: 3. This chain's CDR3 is CASSLDRGAYEQYF. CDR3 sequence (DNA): TGCGCCAGCAGCCTGGACAGGGGGGCCTACGAGCAGTACTTC.

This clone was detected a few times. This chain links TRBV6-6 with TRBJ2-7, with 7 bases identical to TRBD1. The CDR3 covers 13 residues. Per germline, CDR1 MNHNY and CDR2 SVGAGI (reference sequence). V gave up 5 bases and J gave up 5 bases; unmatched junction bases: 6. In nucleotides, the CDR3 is TGTGCCAGCAGTCTCACAGGGGTGGACGAGCAGTACTTC. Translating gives CASSLTGVDEQYF.

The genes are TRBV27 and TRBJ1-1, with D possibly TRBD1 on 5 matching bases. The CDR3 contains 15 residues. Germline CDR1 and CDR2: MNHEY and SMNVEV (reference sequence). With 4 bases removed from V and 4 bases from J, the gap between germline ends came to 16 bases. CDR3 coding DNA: TGTGCCAGCAGTTCCCTTAAGGGGAAGGGCACTGAAGCTTTCTTT. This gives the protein CASSSLKGKGTEAFF.

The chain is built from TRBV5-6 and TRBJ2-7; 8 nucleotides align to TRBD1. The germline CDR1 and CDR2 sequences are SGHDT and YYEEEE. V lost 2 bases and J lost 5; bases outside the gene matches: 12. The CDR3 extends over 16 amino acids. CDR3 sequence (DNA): TGTGCCAGCAGCTTACAACCGGGACAGGCGAGAAACGAGCAGTACTTC. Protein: CASSLQPGQARNEQYF.

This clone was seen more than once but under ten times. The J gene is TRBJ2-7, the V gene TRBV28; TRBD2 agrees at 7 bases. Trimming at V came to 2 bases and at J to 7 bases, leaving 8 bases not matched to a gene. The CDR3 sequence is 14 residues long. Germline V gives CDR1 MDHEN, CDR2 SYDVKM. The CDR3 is CASSLGLVVGEQYF. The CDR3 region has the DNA TGTGCCAGCAGTTTAGGACTAGTTGTAGGTGAGCAGTACTTC.

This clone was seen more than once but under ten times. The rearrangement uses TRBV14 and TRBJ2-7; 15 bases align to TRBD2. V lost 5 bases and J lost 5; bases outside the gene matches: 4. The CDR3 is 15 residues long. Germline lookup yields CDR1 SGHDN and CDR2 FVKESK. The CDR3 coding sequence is TGTGCCAGCAGCGAACGGACTAGCGGGAGGGACGAGCAGTACTTC. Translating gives CASSERTSGRDEQYF. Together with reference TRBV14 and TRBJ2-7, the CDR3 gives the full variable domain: EAGVTQFPSHSVIEKGQTVTLRCDPISGHDNLYWYRRVMGKEIKFLLHFVKESKQDESGMPNNRFLAERTGGTYSTLKVQPAELEDSGVYFCASSERTSGRDEQYFGPGTRLTVT.